This T cell receptor (beta chain) is drawn from a study of T cells after yellow fever vaccination. CDR1 is SQVTM, CDR2 ANQGSEA, per germline. Trimming removed 4 bases from V and 2 bases from J, with 9 bases in between. The CDR3 is made up of 12 amino acids. TCRdb reprocessed the 5' RACE reads with MiXCR, giving one entry per CDR3 protein. The sample holds more than 25,000 distinct CDR3 sequences, approximately 6.5% seen once. This clonotype has at least ten counts. The source of this sequence is a man under 40 who received the YFV17D yellow fever vaccine. Sequences were derived from PBMCs, either bulk or a sorted T-cell subset (CD4+, CD8+, memory, or dextramer-sorted; not recorded which), sampled on the day of the yellow fever booster vaccination. This chain links TRBV29-1 with TRBJ2-7; unclear D gene. The CDR3 DNA follows: TGCAGCGTTGGGGGTGGAACCTACGAGCAGTACTTC. As protein: CSVGGGTYEQYF.